Listed here are 14 T cell receptor beta chains from one sample, sequenced in a study of beta chain features in type 1 diabetes (dated by TCRdb to 2016 to 2018). Library preparation was by the immunoSEQ multiplex PCR assay. The entire amount of isolated RNA was reverse transcribed using the High Capacity cDNA Reverse Transcription Kit, so the sequenced TCRB transcripts were expressed ones. As stored in TCRdb, this immuneACCESS dataset retains in-frame rearrangements with V and J assigned. A fraction of the clones does not appear; measured against another copy, unresolved V genes explain less than half of the discrepancy, and the remainder lacks a known reason. Present in this sample are under 900,000 clones, 15% to 20% of which were seen just once. The leading ten clones occupy 0.02% to 0.025% of the sample. Material for sequencing was naive CD4+ T cells from blood. Reading the label with the study, this specimen's cell subset or site is: true naive CD4+ T cells. These TCRs come from a young woman in good health.

This clone has just a few counts. The V gene is TRBV7-9, the J gene TRBJ2-1, with a possible D match to TRBD1 (6 bases). V gave up 7 bases and J gave up 0 bases, with 10 bases separating them. The CDR3 totals 14 residues. CDR1 is SEHNR and CDR2 is FQNEAQ in the germline V gene (reference sequence). The CDR3 region is CASTPDSSYNEQFF. CDR3 coding DNA: TGTGCCAGCACCCCGGACAGCTCCTACAATGAGCAGTTCTTC. The complete variable domain, with remaining parts taken from reference TRBV7-9 and TRBJ2-1, reads DTGVSQNPRHKITKRGQNVTFRCDPISEHNRLYWYRQTLGQGPEFLTYFQNEAQLEKSRLLSDRFSAERPKGSFSTLEIQRTEQGDSAMYLCASTPDSSYNEQFFGPGTRLTVL.

This clone was observed a few times. The chain joins TRBV28 to TRBJ1-3, with D unresolved. The CDR3 loop spans 15 amino acids. Germline CDR1 reads MDHEN; CDR2 reads SYDVKM. Trimming took off 4 bases at V and 0 bases at J, with 10 bases between the two ends. The CDR3 loop reads CASSSLPVSGNTIYF. DNA for the CDR3: TGTGCCAGCAGTTCCCTTCCAGTCTCTGGAAACACCATATATTTT.

This clone was seen only a few times. J is TRBJ2-3 and V is TRBV7-3, with TRBD2 as a possible D gene (6 bases). The CDR3 loop spans 15 amino acids. The germline gives CDR1 SGHTA, CDR2 FQGTGA. Trimming removed 2 bases from V and 2 bases from J, with 11 bases in between. The CDR3 DNA sequence: TGTGCCAGCAGCTTATCCCGGGGGACCACAGATACGCAGTATTTT. Its translation: CASSLSRGTTDTQYF.

The sample holds a few counts of this clone. The genes are TRBV5-6 and TRBJ2-1, with D perhaps TRBD2 (6 bases). The V gene lost 4 bases and the J gene lost 6 bases, with 14 bases spanning the gap. The CDR3 extends over 14 amino acids. Germline V gives CDR1 SGHDT, CDR2 YYEEEE. CDR3 in DNA: TGTGCCAGCAGCCCTGGGACTCGGGCCAATGAGCAGTTCTTC. This gives the protein CASSPGTRANEQFF.

This clone has a handful of counts. This chain uses TRBV11-1 with TRBJ2-5; D uncertain. Germline V lookup: CDR1 SGHAT, CDR2 FQDESV (reference sequence). Trimming took off 5 bases at V and 7 bases at J, with 17 bases between the two ends. This CDR3 is built from 14 residues. For the CDR3, the DNA is TGTGCCAGCAGCCCGGAGACCCACCCGCGGACCCAGTACTTC. Its protein is CASSPETHPRTQYF. The variable domain in full, with the rest retrieved from reference TRBV11-1 and TRBJ2-5, is EAEVAQSPRYKITEKSQAVAFWCDPISGHATLYWYRQILGQGPELLVQFQDESVVDDSQLPKDRFSAERLKGVDSTLKIQPAELGDSAMYLCASSPETHPRTQYFGPGTRLLVL.

This clone was seen a few times. The gene calls are TRBV9 and TRBJ1-5, with D uncertain. The CDR3 loop spans 15 amino acids. Germline assignment: CDR1 SGDLS and CDR2 YYNGEE. V lost 4 bases and J lost 1, with 12 bases in between. The CDR3 is CASSSTPESNQPQHF. For the CDR3, the DNA is TGTGCCAGCAGCTCCACCCCCGAGAGCAATCAGCCCCAGCATTTT.

This clone was seen more than once but under ten times. This chain uses TRBV9 with TRBJ2-3; 13 bases align to TRBD2. CDR3 length: 16 residues. The germline V gene has CDR1 SGDLS and CDR2 YYNGEE. V shed 3 bases, J shed 2 bases, and the junction held 3 bases outside the gene matches. CDR3 DNA: TGTGCCAGCAGCGAAGGGACTAGCGGGGACACAGATACGCAGTATTTT. Its translation is CASSEGTSGDTDTQYF.

The chain links TRBV28 to TRBJ1-5, with a weak D call TRBD1 (6 bases). The CDR3 consists of 15 residues. CDR1 is MDHEN and CDR2 is SYDVKM in the germline V gene. V was cut by 6 bases and J by 6 bases, with 18 bases left in between. In DNA, the CDR3 is TGTGCCAGCAGAACCCGGGGGGCGCCGGGTCAGCCCCAGCATTTT. Its protein is CASRTRGAPGQPQHF.

Note on this clone: Other DNA sequences in the sample encode the same CDR3. This chain uses TRBV11-2 with TRBJ1-1; D uncertain. CDR1 and CDR2 (germline): SGHAT, FQNNGV. CDR3 size: 13 residues. Trimming removed 3 bases at V and 0 bases at J, with 5 bases between. CDR3 sequence reads: CASSFGLNTEAFF. In DNA, the CDR3 is TGTGCCAGCAGCTTTGGCCTGAACACTGAAGCTTTCTTT.

The J gene is TRBJ2-2, the V gene TRBV6-1; D perhaps matches TRBD1 (6 bases). Per germline, CDR1 MNHNS and CDR2 SASEGT. The CDR3 consists of 14 residues. V was cut by 7 bases and J by 5 bases, with 14 bases left in between. The CDR3 sequence is CASKLDRITGELFF. DNA for the CDR3: TGTGCCAGCAAACTTGACAGGATAACCGGGGAGCTGTTTTTT.

A single count supports this clone. The chain links TRBV6-5 to TRBJ2-2, with 9 bases aligning to TRBD2. The V and J ends lost 6 bases and 6 bases, in that order; junction bases with no gene match: 8. Per the germline V gene, CDR1 is MNHEY and CDR2 is SVGAGI. The CDR3 is 15 residues long. Here the CDR3 reads CASSRGTSIPGELFF. The CDR3 bases are TGTGCCAGCAGCCGCGGGACTAGCATTCCCGGGGAGCTGTTTTTT.

This sequence joins TRBV7-9 and TRBJ2-7; 9 nucleotides agree with TRBD1. Germline lookup yields CDR1 SEHNR and CDR2 FQNEAQ (reference sequence). V was pared by 3 bases and J by 2 bases, with 17 bases of the junction left unmatched. This CDR3 spans 19 amino acids. This CDR3 reads CASSLGTGFPGRSTYEQYF. The CDR3 DNA follows: TGTGCCAGCAGCTTGGGGACAGGGTTTCCGGGTAGGTCCACCTACGAGCAGTACTTC.

The sample holds a few counts of this clone. The sample holds other DNA sequences that translate to the same CDR3. The chain joins TRBV4-1 to TRBJ2-3, with TRBD2 matching over 9 bases. The junction had 3 bases not matched to a gene; V was cut back by 1 base and J by 4 bases. Germline V CDR1 and CDR2: MGHRA, YSYEKL. The CDR3 is made up of 15 amino acids. CDR3 sequence (DNA): TGCGCCAGCAGCCAAGTGGGACTAGCTGCAGATACGCAGTATTTT. It yields the protein CASSQVGLAADTQYF.

The chain carries TRBV11-1 and TRBJ2-5, with a possible D match to TRBD2 (5 bases). Germline CDR1 is SGHAT and CDR2 is FQDESV (reference sequence). Trimming took off 5 bases at V and 5 bases at J, with 9 bases between the two ends. The length of the CDR3 is 12 residues. For the CDR3, the DNA is TGTGCCAGCAGCGCCCCGGGGGAGACCCAGTACTTC. Translated, it gives CASSAPGETQYF.